This T cell receptor beta chain was recovered during a study of vaccination and CD4 T cells after COVID-19. Study context: Sampling that followed vaccination took place a median around 70 days after dose two, within a range of 14 to 241. From HCoV-229E, HCoV-OC43, HCoV-NL63 and SARS-CoV-2, overlapping spike peptides were used to stimulate the cells.

The sample holds a few counts of this clonotype. The antigen is undetermined. The CDR3 loop spans 15 amino acids. CDR1 ENHRY and CDR2 SYGVKD come from the germline V gene. Trimming cost V 3 bases and J 3 bases; bases outside gene matches: 5. Cultured CD4+ T cells had their DNA profiled by the Oncomine TCR Beta short-read assay. TCRdb reanalysed the PCR reads using MiXCR and keeps one entry per CDR3 protein. The sample shows over 10,000 distinct CDR3 sequences, 35% of them seen only once. Whole-study findings and limits: Convalescent patients gained a median about 85% of their reactive clones only post-vaccination.

As for treatment: approximately 9-day PBMC culture with coronavirus spike peptide pools or control peptides (ViraFEST assay). Antigen-specific T cell expansion with peptide pools preceded TCR sequencing in the ViraFEST approach. This clonotype was obtained from a human donor who had recovered from COVID-19. Sample: CD4+ T cells from blood, cultured in vitro. The chain couples TRBV10-3 to TRBJ2-1; 7 bases are shared with TRBD2. The CDR3: CAISDTGGSYNEQFF. The CDR3 nucleotides read TGTGCCATCAGTGATACTGGCGGGAGCTACAATGAGCAGTTCTTC.